This passage covers 18 T cell receptor beta chains from one sample sequenced in a study of regulatory T cells in long-lasting Graves disease. Arm-PCR of CDR3 regions and iRepertoire HTBI primers were used to build TCR beta libraries. TCRdb processed the multiplex PCR reads anew with MiXCR; each CDR3 protein has one entry. The sample consists of about 540,000 distinct CDR3 sequences, roughly 14% of them appearing once. Indicated time point: newly diagnosed GD, antithyroid drugs for less than 3 months. RNA extracted from PBMCs served as the sequencing template. The same sample was also studied in work on T cells in Graves' hyperthyroidism and ophthalmopathy.

The input for sequencing was peripheral blood mononuclear cells (PBMCs), taken at new diagnosis, from a patient treated with antithyroid drugs. The receptors were sampled from a man aged 30 to 45 with Graves disease.

On this clonotype: It may be a read error: a sequence one base away is much more abundant. The CDR3 loop reads CASTGTGGVGEQFF. In DNA, the CDR3 is TGTGCCAGCACTGGGACAGGCGGGGTTGGTGAGCAGTTCTTC. The gene calls are TRBV2 and TRBJ2-1, with 8 bases aligning to TRBD1. The germline CDR1 and CDR2 sequences are SNHLY and FYNNEI. The CDR3 spans 14 residues. The trim removed 7 bases at V and 9 bases at J, leaving 11 bases unmatched.

The table lists this clonotype with many counts. This chain uses TRBV6-1 with TRBJ2-2, with D unresolved. Germline V gene sequence: CDR1 MNHNS, CDR2 SASEGT. There are 16 residues in the CDR3. Between the trimmed V and J ends, which lost 3 bases and 4 bases, there was a span of 15 bases. CDR3: CASSDSVYTGTGELFF. CDR3 DNA sequence: TGTGCCAGCAGTGACTCTGTGTACACGGGCACCGGGGAGCTGTTTTTT.

This clonotype appeared many times. This sequence joins TRBV6-1 and TRBJ2-1, with 10 bases matching TRBD1. The length of the CDR3 is 15 residues. Germline-derived CDR1 and CDR2 are MNHNS and SASEGT. V lost 6 bases and J lost 5; bases outside the gene matches: 7. The CDR3 DNA reads TGTGCCAGCAGCCCCGGGACAGGGGAGAACAATGAGCAGTTCTTC. Translated: CASSPGTGENNEQFF.

The V and J genes are TRBV6-1 and TRBJ2-7, with unresolved D. There are 16 residues in the CDR3. Trimming took 0 bases from V and 0 from J, leaving 12 bases between them. The germline V gene has CDR1 MNHNS and CDR2 SASEGT. CDR3 bases: TGTGCCAGCAGTGAAGCGCTTACAGAGACCTCCTACGAGCAGTACTTC. It specifies CASSEALTETSYEQYF.

This clonotype was observed a few times. V usage is TRBV7-9 and J usage is TRBJ1-6, with 7 nucleotides matching TRBD1. V dropped 5 bases and J dropped 4; count of bases not matched to a gene: 2. This CDR3 is built from 14 residues. Per germline, CDR1 SEHNR and CDR2 FQNEAQ (reference sequence). The CDR3 protein is CASSPGQYNSPLHF. In DNA form, the CDR3 reads TGTGCCAGCAGCCCGGGACAGTATAATTCACCCCTCCACTTT. Complete variable domain (other parts from reference TRBV7-9 and TRBJ1-6): DTGVSQNPRHKITKRGQNVTFRCDPISEHNRLYWYRQTLGQGPEFLTYFQNEAQLEKSRLLSDRFSAERPKGSFSTLEIQRTEQGDSAMYLCASSPGQYNSPLHFGNGTRLTVT.

This clonotype has at least ten counts. The chain has TRBV28 and TRBJ1-4; D unresolved. Per the germline V gene, CDR1 is MDHEN and CDR2 is SYDVKM. The CDR3 length is 14 residues. V dropped 4 bases and J dropped 8 bases, with 14 bases sitting between them. This chain's CDR3 is CASSSTTRSEKLFF. CDR3 bases: TGTGCCAGCAGTTCCACTACCCGCTCGGAAAAACTGTTTTTT.

On this clonotype: A much larger clone lies one base from this, so it may be a read error. This sequence joins TRBV12-3 or TRBV12-4 and TRBJ2-4, with a weak D call TRBD1 (5 bases). The CDR3 has 14 residues. DNA for the CDR3: TGTGCCAGCAGTTATTACTCTGGATCGGACATTCGGTACTTC. Translation: CASSYYSGSDIRYF.

A remark on this clonotype: A single base separates this from a much larger clone, so it may be a read error. This CDR3 fails to terminate in the conserved phenylalanine or tryptophan, so it likely reflects a read error. The chain couples TRBV12-5 to TRBJ2-5; 9 positions match TRBD1. With V trimmed by 5 bases and J by 2 bases, 6 bases remained unmatched. CDR1 is LGHNT and CDR2 is FRNRAP in the germline V gene. CDR3 length: 15 residues. The CDR3 loop reads CASGIGQGQQETQYS. The CDR3 DNA reads TGTGCTAGTGGTATAGGACAGGGGCAACAAGAGACCCAGTACTCC.

This clonotype came up a few times. This sequence joins TRBV19 and TRBJ1-2; TRBD1 matches at 8 bases. The CDR3 length is 14 residues. The junction had 9 bases not matched to a gene; V was cut back by 4 bases and J by 8 bases. The germline CDR1 and CDR2 sequences are LNHDA and SQIVND (reference sequence). CDR3 sequence reads: CASSTLGQGGGYTF. In DNA form, the CDR3 reads TGTGCCAGTAGTACCCTCGGACAGGGCGGGGGCTACACCTTC.

J is TRBJ1-6 and V is TRBV7-9, with D unresolved. V gave up 5 bases and J gave up 5 bases, with 10 bases separating them. The germline V gene has CDR1 SEHNR and CDR2 FQNEAQ (reference sequence). The CDR3 has 14 amino acids. CDR3 protein: CASSREVDNSPLHF. The DNA of the CDR3 is TGTGCCAGCAGCAGGGAAGTAGATAATTCACCCCTCCACTTT.

CDR3 sequence: CASSVTRGGDEQFF. CDR3 DNA sequence: TGTGCCAGCAGTGTAACGAGGGGCGGCGATGAGCAGTTCTTC. The V and J genes are TRBV2 and TRBJ2-1; D is tentatively TRBD1 or TRBD2 (5 bases each). The germline V gene encodes CDR1 SNHLY and CDR2 FYNNEI. Between the trimmed V and J ends, which lost 4 bases and 8 bases, there was a span of 15 bases. The CDR3 sequence is 14 residues long.

This clonotype was recorded at least ten times. The chain uses TRBV19 and TRBJ1-5; TRBD1 agrees at 9 bases. The junction had 10 bases not matched to a gene; V was cut back by 8 bases and J by 5 bases. The CDR3 totals 15 residues. The germline CDR1 and CDR2 sequences are LNHDA and SQIVND (reference sequence). As DNA, the CDR3 is TGTGCCAGTGCTTGGACAGGGGTCCCTCATCAGCCCCAGCATTTT. Translation: CASAWTGVPHQPQHF.

This clonotype was counted once. This chain links TRBV7-9 with TRBJ2-1; the D gene is possibly TRBD2 (6 bases). The CDR3 has 15 amino acids. V lost 5 bases and J lost 2, with 13 bases in between. Per the germline V gene, CDR1 is SEHNR and CDR2 is FQNEAQ (reference sequence). CDR3 DNA sequence: TGTGCCAGCAGCGATCCCACGGGAGCCTACAATGAGCAGTTCTTC. Encoded protein: CASSDPTGAYNEQFF. Looking up the rest from reference TRBV7-9 and TRBJ2-1 gives the full variable domain: DTGVSQNPRHKITKRGQNVTFRCDPISEHNRLYWYRQTLGQGPEFLTYFQNEAQLEKSRLLSDRFSAERPKGSFSTLEIQRTEQGDSAMYLCASSDPTGAYNEQFFGPGTRLTVL.

Turning to this clonotype: It may be a read error: a sequence one base away is much more abundant. The chain has TRBV6-1 and TRBJ2-1; D is unresolved. The germline V gene has CDR1 MNHNS and CDR2 SASEGT. The CDR3 is 13 residues long. V was pared by 5 bases and J by 7 bases, with 12 bases between. CDR3 residues: CASSPQTVNEQFF. The CDR3 DNA is TGTGCCAGCAGTCCCCAAACGGTGAATGAGCAGTTCTTC.

This clonotype was detected only a few times. V and J are TRBV20-1 and TRBJ2-3, with D uncertain. Trimming pared 0 bases from V and 4 bases from J, leaving 5 bases between. Looked up from germline, CDR1 is DFQATT and CDR2 is SNEGSKA (reference sequence). CDR3 length: 12 residues. CDR3 coding DNA: TGCAGTGCTAGAGAAGACTCAGATACGCAGTATTTT. Translation: CSAREDSDTQYF.

This clonotype was seen a few times. The gene calls are TRBV3-1 and TRBJ2-7, with TRBD1 matching 7 bases. Trimming removed 2 bases from V and 6 bases from J; junction bases left unmatched: 7. Germline assignment: CDR1 LGHDT and CDR2 YNNKEL (reference sequence). The CDR3 contains 14 residues. The CDR3 loop reads CASSQSQGLSEQYF. CDR3 nucleotide sequence: TGTGCCAGCAGCCAATCACAGGGGCTCAGCGAGCAGTACTTC.

A remark on this clonotype: A read error is possible here, since a much larger clone lies one base away. The rearrangement links TRBV29-1 to TRBJ1-1; TRBD1 is a possible D gene (6 bases). This CDR3 spans 14 amino acids. The germline V and J ends were trimmed by 4 bases and 5 bases, with 17 bases remaining between them. CDR1 and CDR2 from the germline V gene are SQVTM and ANQGSEA. This chain's CDR3 is CSVVETAQGTEAFF. In DNA, the CDR3 is TGCAGCGTTGTAGAGACAGCCCAGGGGACTGAAGCTTTCTTT.

In DNA form, the CDR3 reads TGTGCCAGCACTCCGGGACCCCGGACCCAGACTAGCACAGATACGCAGTATTTT. Its translation: CASTPGPRTQTSTDTQYF. J is TRBJ2-3 and V is TRBV12-3 or TRBV12-4; TRBD1 or TRBD2 may be the D gene (5 bases each). The V gene lost 7 bases and the J gene lost 0 bases, with 23 bases spanning the gap. This CDR3 contains 18 residues.